This TCR beta chain was captured by sequencing in a study of T cells after yellow fever vaccination. TCRdb processed the 5' RACE reads anew with MiXCR; each CDR3 protein has one entry. The data contain approximately 300,000 distinct CDR3 sequences, around 10% of them singletons. V dropped 2 bases and J dropped 6 bases, with 10 bases sitting between them. In germline, CDR1 is MNHEY, CDR2 SVGEGT. This CDR3 has 14 residues. V usage is TRBV6-2 or TRBV6-3 and J usage is TRBJ2-2; no reliable D call. This material consisted of CD4+ T cells sorted from PBMCs, taken 45 days after the yellow fever booster vaccination. The TCR was taken from a man aged 18 to 29 who received the YFV17D yellow fever vaccine. CDR3 amino acids: CASSYGYSPGELFF. DNA for the CDR3: TGTGCCAGCAGTTACGGCTACAGTCCCGGGGAGCTGTTTTTT.